This record concerns one TCR beta chain sequence. This clonotype was counted at least ten times. It lacks a known antigen. Base qualities are missing; no much larger clone stands one base away. The sample belongs to a study of identical twins (dated by TCRdb to about 2016). With respect to the entire study: To test whether fetal clonotypes persist, the study used deep sequencing on TCR alpha and beta repertoires from monozygotic twins, unrelated adults of various ages, and cord blood. Replicate twin experiments were performed at different times using different library preparation protocols to rule out contamination. What the authors observed across the whole study: Because the same donors could not be followed over many years, the conclusions relied on cross-sectional statistical analysis. Excess twin sharing in beta out-of-frame sequences was weaker because fewer shared sequences lowered the signal-to-noise ratio. Abundant cord blood beta clonotypes had fewer insertions, young adult naive repertoires showed a similar but weaker trend, and memory repertoires showed no such trend. Recombination models systematically underestimated out-of-frame TCR alpha sharing in monozygotic twins but agreed with sharing between unrelated individuals. Zero-insertion analyses could be partly confounded by invariant T cells such as MAIT and iNKT, although diverse VJ usage argued against such confounding for most clonotypes. Out-of-frame TCR alpha sequences shared between twins showed an excess of low generation-probability sequences compared with coincidental sharing between unrelated individuals.

The method behind the library was 5' RACE. Sequencing used an Illumina HiSeq 2000. Template switching introduced a universal primer binding site; the final cDNA contained a unique molecular identifier, enabling accurate counting of TCR cDNA molecules. Specific primers in the conserved constant-segment region were used to synthesize first-strand cDNA for TCR alpha and beta chains. Each cDNA library was double barcoded, with a SMART-Mk sample barcode plus Illumina barcodes, to control for contamination. TruSeq adapter sequences, together with Illumina sample barcodes, were added in two successive PCR steps. The TCR alpha and beta cDNA libraries were sequenced on the Illumina HiSeq platform using custom primers. Processing in the source paper ran as follows. Unique molecular identifiers were extracted from raw reads with MiGEC, and CDR3 positions were determined with MiXCR. Recombination models were inferred per individual with the repgenHMM and IGoR tools using an EM algorithm. The tcR package in R was used for shared clonotype analysis, with sharing normalized by the product of cloneset sizes. To study raw recombination without the effects of thymic and clonal selection, out-of-frame nonproductive sequences were analyzed. TCRdb cleaned the public reads at Q25 with fastp, built clones with MiXCR and kept in-frame beta chains. Every CDR3 protein is listed once, alongside the most common genes and DNA of its rows. The V and J calls were determined by TCRdb, not by the authors. The sample table shows some 300,000 distinct CDR3 sequences, and approximately 13% are seen once. 7.2% of the sample goes to the ten largest clones.

From cysteine to phenylalanine, the CDR3 is 20 amino acids long. CDR3 DNA only is kept here, 60 bases in frame from base 1. The junction carries 25 bases between V and J, which are trimmed by 0 bases and 3 bases respectively. The germline V gene yields SGHRS for CDR1 and YFSETQ for CDR2. Only healthy Caucasian donors were included. The twin cohort comprised three pairs of female monozygotic twins, all aged roughly 18 to 30 years. CD4+ and CD8+ T cell populations were isolated with positive isolation kits from Invitrogen. These same records also appear under a second study, on yellow fever vaccine responses in identical twins. The second study reports: The T cell response to vaccination in identical twins was reported by the authors to appear partly convergent and partly personalized. In the study, vaccine-responding T cell clones were precisely tracked in identical twins.

The sequence joins TRBV5-1 to TRBJ2-1; tentative D gene TRBD1, with 6 bases matching. The sequence derives from a woman under 30 in good health. Source material: CD8+ T cells sorted from blood. The sequenced DNA is TGCGCCAGCAGCTTGGCGTGGCAGGGGTCGAGAAATAGAGACTACAATGAGCAGTTCTTC. Translated, it reads CASSLAWQGSRNRDYNEQFF.